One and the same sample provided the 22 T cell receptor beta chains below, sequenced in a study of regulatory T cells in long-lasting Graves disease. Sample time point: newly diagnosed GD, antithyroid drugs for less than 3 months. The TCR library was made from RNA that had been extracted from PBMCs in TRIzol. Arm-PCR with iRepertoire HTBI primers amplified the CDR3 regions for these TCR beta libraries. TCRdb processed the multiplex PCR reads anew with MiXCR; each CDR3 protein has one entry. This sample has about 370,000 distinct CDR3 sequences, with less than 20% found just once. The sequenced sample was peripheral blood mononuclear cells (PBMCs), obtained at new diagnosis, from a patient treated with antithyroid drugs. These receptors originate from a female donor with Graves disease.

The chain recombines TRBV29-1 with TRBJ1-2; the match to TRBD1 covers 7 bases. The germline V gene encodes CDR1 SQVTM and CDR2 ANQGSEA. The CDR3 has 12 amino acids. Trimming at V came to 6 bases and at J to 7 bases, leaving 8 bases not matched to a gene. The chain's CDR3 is CSVEGAGVGYTF. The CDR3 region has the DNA TGCAGCGTGGAGGGGGCAGGGGTTGGCTACACCTTC.

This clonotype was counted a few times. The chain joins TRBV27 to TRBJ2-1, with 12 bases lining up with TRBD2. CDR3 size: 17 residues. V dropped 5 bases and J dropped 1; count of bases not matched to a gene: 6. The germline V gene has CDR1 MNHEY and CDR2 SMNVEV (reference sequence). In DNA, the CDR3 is TGTGCCAGCAGTGGGAGACTAGCGGGAGTTTCCTACAATGAGCAGTTCTTC. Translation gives CASSGRLAGVSYNEQFF.

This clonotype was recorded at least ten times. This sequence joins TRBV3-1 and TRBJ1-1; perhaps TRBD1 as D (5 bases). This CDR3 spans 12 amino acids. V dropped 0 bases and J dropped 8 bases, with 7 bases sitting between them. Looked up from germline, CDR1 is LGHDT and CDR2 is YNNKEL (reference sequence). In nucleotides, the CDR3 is TGTGCCAGCAGCCAAGATAACAGGGAAGCTTTCTTT. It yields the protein CASSQDNREAFF.

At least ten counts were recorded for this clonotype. The CDR3 sequence: CASVYSYNEQFF. Here the CDR3 DNA reads TGTGCCAGCGTATATTCCTACAATGAGCAGTTCTTC. V usage is TRBV6-1 and J usage is TRBJ2-1; D unresolved. Germline-derived CDR1 and CDR2 are MNHNS and SASEGT. This CDR3 comprises 12 residues. V was pared by 8 bases and J by 1 base, with 6 bases between.

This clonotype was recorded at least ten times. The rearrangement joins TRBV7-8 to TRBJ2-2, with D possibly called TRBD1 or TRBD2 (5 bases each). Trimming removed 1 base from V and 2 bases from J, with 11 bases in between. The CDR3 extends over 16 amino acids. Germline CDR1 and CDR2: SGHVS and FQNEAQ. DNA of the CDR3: TGTGCCAGCAGCTTAGGGGGACGACCTAACACCGGGGAGCTGTTTTTT. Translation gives CASSLGGRPNTGELFF.

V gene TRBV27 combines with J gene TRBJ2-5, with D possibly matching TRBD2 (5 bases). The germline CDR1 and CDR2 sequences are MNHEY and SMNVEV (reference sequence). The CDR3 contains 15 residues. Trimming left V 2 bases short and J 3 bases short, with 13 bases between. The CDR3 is CASSLVRELKETQYF. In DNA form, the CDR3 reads TGTGCCAGCAGTTTAGTGAGGGAATTGAAAGAGACCCAGTACTTC.

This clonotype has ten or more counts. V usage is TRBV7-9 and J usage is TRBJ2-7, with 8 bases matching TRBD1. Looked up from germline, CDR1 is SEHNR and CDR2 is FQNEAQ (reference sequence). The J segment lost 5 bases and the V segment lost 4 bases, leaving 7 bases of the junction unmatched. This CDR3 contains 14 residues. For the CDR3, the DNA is TGTGCCAGCAGCTATAGGGCAGGGGGCAACGAGCAGTACTTC. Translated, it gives CASSYRAGGNEQYF.

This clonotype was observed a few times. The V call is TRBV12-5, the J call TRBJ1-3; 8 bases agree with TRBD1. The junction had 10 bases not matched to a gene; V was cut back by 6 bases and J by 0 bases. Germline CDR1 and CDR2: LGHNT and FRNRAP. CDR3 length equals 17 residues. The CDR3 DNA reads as TGTGCTAGTGGCCGTCGACAGGGGATGGTCTCTGGAAACACCATATATTTT. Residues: CASGRRQGMVSGNTIYF.

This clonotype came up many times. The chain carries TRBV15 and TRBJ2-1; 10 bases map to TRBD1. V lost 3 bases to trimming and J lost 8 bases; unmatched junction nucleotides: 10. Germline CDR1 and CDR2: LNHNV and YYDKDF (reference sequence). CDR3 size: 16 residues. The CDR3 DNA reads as TGTGCCACCAGCAGGCTGACAGGGGGCGGGGGAGATGAGCAGTTCTTC. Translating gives CATSRLTGGGGDEQFF.

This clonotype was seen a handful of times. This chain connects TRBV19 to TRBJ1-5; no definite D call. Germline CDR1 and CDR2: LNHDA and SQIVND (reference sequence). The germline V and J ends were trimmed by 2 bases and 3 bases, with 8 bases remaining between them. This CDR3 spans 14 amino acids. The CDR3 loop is CASSIMVSNQPQHF. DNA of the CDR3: TGTGCCAGTAGTATAATGGTCTCCAATCAGCCCCAGCATTTT.

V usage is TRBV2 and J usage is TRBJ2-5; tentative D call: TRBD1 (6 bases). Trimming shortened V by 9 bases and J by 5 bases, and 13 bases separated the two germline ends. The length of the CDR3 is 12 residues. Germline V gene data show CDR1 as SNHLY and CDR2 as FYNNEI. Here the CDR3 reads CARGARGETQYF. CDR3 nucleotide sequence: TGTGCCAGGGGGGCGAGAGGGGAGACCCAGTACTTC.

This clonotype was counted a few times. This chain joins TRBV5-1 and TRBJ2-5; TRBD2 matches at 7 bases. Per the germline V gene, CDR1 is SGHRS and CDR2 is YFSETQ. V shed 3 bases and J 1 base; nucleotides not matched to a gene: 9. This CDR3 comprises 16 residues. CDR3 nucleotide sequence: TGCGCCAGCAGCTCGGGCCTAGCGGAGGGCCAAGAGACCCAGTACTTC. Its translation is CASSSGLAEGQETQYF.

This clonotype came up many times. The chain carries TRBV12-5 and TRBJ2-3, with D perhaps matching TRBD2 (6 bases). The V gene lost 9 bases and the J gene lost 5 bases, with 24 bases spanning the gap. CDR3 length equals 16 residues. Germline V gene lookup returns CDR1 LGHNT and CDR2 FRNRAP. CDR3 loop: CASGPTSIGGGDTQYF. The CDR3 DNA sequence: TGTGCTAGCGGCCCAACTAGCATAGGAGGTGGAGATACGCAGTATTTT.

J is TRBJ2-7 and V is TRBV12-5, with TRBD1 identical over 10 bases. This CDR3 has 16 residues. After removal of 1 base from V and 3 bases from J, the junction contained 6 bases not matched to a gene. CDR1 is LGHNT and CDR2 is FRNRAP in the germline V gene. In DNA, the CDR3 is TGTGCTAGTGGTTTGGCTCGACAGGGGGCACGCTACGAGCAGTACTTC. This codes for CASGLARQGARYEQYF.

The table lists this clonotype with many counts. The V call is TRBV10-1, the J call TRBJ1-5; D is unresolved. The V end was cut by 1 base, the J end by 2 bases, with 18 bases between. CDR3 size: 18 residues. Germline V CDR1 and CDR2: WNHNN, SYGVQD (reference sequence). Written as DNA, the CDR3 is TGCGCCAGCAGTGAGTTCCAAAGGCAGAAAAAGCGCAATCAGCCCCAGCATTTT. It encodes CASSEFQRQKKRNQPQHF.

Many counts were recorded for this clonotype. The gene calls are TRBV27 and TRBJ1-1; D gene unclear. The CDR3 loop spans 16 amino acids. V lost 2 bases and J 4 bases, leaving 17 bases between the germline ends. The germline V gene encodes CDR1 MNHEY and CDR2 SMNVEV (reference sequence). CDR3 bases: TGTGCCAGCAGTTTAGCCACGGGAGGGCTAACCACTGAAGCTTTCTTT. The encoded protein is CASSLATGGLTTEAFF.

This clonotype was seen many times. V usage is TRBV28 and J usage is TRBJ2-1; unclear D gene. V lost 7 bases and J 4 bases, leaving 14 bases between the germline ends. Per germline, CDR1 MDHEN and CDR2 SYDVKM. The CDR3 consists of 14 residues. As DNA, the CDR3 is TGTGCCAGCATATCCCCTCGAATTTACAATGAGCAGTTCTTC. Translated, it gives CASISPRIYNEQFF.

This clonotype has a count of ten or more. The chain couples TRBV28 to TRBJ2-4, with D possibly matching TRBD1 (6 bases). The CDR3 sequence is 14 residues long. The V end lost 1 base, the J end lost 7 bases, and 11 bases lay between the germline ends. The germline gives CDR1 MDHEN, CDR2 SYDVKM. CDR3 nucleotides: TGTGCCAGCAGTTTATACAGGGCGAGGAACATTCAGTACTTC. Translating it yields CASSLYRARNIQYF. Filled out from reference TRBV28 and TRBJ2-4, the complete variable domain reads DVKVTQSSRYLVKRTGEKVFLECVQDMDHENMFWYRQDPGLGLRLIYFSYDVKMKEKGDIPEGYSVSREKKERFSLILESASTNQTSMYLCASSLYRARNIQYFGAGTRLSVL.

The CDR3 region is CASSPLPGWPGDEQFF. DNA of the CDR3: TGTGCCAGCAGCCCCCTTCCCGGCTGGCCCGGGGATGAGCAGTTCTTC. This chain uses TRBV14 with TRBJ2-1, with TRBD2 as a possible D gene (5 bases). Germline V lookup: CDR1 SGHDN, CDR2 FVKESK. V was pared by 4 bases and J by 8 bases, with 21 bases between. The CDR3 has 16 residues.

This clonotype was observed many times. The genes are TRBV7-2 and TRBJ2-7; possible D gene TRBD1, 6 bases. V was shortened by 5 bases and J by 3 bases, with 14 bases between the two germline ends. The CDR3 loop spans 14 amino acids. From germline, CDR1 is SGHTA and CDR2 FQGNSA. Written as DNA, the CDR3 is TGTGCCAGCAGCCCCGGACAGTGGGACTACGAGCAGTACTTC. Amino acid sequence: CASSPGQWDYEQYF.

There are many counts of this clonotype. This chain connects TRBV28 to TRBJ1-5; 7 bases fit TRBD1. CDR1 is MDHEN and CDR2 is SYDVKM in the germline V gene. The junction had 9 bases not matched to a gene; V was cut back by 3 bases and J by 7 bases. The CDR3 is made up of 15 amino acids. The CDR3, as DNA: TGTGCCAGCAGTTTGATTCTAGGGGGCAGGCAGCCCCAGCATTTT. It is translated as CASSLILGGRQPQHF.

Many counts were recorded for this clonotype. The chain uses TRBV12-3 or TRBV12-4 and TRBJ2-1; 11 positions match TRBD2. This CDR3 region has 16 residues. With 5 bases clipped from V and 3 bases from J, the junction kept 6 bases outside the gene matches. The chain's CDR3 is CASSARLAGNYNEQFF. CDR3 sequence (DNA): TGTGCCAGCAGTGCCCGACTAGCGGGAAACTACAATGAGCAGTTCTTC.